This TCR beta chain was sequenced in a study of early T cells in non-severe SARS-CoV-2 infection (dated by TCRdb to the early 2020s). For context, the study as a whole: Because TCR sequencing was done on bulk RNA from unsorted whole blood, the alpha and beta chains could not be paired. The paper's findings and limits, for the study overall: VDJdb matching was skewed toward anti-spike CD8 responses and likely underestimated virus-specific expansions by missing private and CD4 specificities.

Libraries came from 5' RACE. Sequencer: NextSeq 500. In the TCR library protocol, unique molecular identifiers were attached to individual cDNA molecules to correct for PCR bias and sequencing error. Both TCR alpha and beta chains were sequenced, and tight co-correlation was observed between alpha and beta sequence abundances in each sample. The paper's data handling went like this. Decombinator V4 was used to perform V gene, J gene and CDR3 annotation of TCR sequences. Expanded TCRs were defined as changing significantly between any two time points under a Poisson model with p below 0.0001. TCR abundances were normalised to the total number of TCRs sequenced per sample and were expressed as counts per million. TRAV1-2 paired with TRAJ12, TRAJ20 or TRAJ33 defined MAIT TCRs, while TRAV10 paired with TRAJ18 defined iNKT TCRs. VDJdb, accessed 1 November 2021, was searched for CMV, EBV and SARS-CoV-2 annotated TCRs, with TCRs annotated for multiple antigens excluded. TCRdb reprocessed the public reads (quality trimming at Q25 with fastp, clone calling with MiXCR) and kept in-frame beta chains. Rows merge per CDR3 protein into single entries with the most common DNA and genes. TCRdb, not the authors, supplied the V and J calls. For this sample the table gives about 89,000 distinct CDR3 sequences, of which 15% to 20% were detected only once. 5% to 5.5% of the sample lies in the top ten.

CDR1 and CDR2, looked up from the germline V gene, are SGHVS and FQNEAQ. V loses 5 bases, J loses 3 bases, and the germline ends lie 16 bases apart. The CDR3 contains 15 residues, cysteine and phenylalanine counted. Just CDR3 DNA is preserved here, 45 bases in frame from base 1. This clonotype was picked up many times. Its antigen remains unidentified. No per-base quality is available; no much larger clone lies one base away. Set within a cohort of healthcare workers in London, UK, this nested case-control study involved weekly PCR testing of nasopharyngeal swabs along with blood sampling. Healthcare workers were recruited between 23 and 31 March 2020, during the week of the UK lockdown, and were followed weekly for up to roughly 15 weeks.

The sequencing used whole blood, collected at baseline. Recombination connected TRBV7-8 to TRBJ1-1; the D gene cannot be named for sure. This receptor was obtained from an adult who was a healthcare worker with PCR-confirmed SARS-CoV-2 infection or an uninfected control (not recorded which). Here the CDR3 is given as CASSIHGRWDTEAFF. The DNA reads TGTGCCAGCAGCATACACGGACGGTGGGACACTGAAGCTTTCTTT.